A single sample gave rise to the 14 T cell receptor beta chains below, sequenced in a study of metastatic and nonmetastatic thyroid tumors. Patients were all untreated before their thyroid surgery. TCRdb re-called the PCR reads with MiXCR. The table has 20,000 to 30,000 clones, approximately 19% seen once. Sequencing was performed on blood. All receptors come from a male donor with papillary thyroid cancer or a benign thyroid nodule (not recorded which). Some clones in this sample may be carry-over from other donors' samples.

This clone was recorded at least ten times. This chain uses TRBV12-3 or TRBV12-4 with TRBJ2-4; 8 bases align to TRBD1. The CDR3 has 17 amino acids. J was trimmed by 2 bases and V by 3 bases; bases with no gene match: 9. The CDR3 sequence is CASSFLTGGYTKNIQYF. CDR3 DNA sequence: TGTGCCAGCAGTTTCCTAACAGGGGGTTATACCAAAAACATTCAGTACTTC.

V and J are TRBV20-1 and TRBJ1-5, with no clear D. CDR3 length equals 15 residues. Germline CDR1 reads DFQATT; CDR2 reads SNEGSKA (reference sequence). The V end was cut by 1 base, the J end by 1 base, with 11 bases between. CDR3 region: CSARARVGSNQPQHF. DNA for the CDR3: TGCAGTGCTAGAGCGCGGGTAGGGAGCAATCAGCCCCAGCATTTT.

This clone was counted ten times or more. CDR3 sequence: CASSGEGGTYGYTF. The CDR3 DNA is TGTGCCAGCAGCGGGGAAGGCGGAACCTATGGCTACACCTTC. The rearrangement links TRBV7-9 to TRBJ1-2; unclear D gene. CDR3 length: 14 residues. Trimming cost V 5 bases and J 4 bases, with 14 bases left between them. The V gene's germline CDR1 is SEHNR and CDR2 FQNEAQ (reference sequence).

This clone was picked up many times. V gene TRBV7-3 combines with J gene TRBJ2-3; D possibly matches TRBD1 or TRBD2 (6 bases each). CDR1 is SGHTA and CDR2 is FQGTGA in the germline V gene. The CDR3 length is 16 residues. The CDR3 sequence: CPPMGGGGPSTDTQYF. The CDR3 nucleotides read TGTCCCCCAATGGGGGGCGGAGGCCCTAGCACAGATACGCAGTATTTT.

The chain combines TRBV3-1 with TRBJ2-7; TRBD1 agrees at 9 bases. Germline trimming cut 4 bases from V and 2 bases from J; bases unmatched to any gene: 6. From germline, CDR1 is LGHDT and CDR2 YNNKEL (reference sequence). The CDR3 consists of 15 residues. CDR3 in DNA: TGTGCCAGCAGCCGTCCGGACAGGGGACCCTACGAGCAGTACTTC. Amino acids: CASSRPDRGPYEQYF.

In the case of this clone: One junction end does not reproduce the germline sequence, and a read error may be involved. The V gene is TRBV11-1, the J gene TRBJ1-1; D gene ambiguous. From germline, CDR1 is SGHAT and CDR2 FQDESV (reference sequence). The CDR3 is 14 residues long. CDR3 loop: CASSLVVVNTEAFF. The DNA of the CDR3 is TGTGCCAGCAGCTTAGTTGTCGTGAACACTGAGGCTTTCTTT.

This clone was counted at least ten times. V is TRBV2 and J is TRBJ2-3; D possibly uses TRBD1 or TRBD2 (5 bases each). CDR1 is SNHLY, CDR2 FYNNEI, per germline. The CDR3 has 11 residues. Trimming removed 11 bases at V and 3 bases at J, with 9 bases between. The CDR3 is CAGDRTDTQYF. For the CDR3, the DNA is TGTGCCGGGGACCGTACAGATACGCAGTATTTT.

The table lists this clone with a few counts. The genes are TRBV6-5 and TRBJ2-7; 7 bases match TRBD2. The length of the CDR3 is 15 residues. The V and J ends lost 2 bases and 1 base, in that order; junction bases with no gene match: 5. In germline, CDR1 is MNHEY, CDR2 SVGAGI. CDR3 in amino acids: CASSYQGGGSYEQYF. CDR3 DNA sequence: TGTGCCAGCAGTTACCAGGGCGGGGGATCCTACGAGCAGTACTTC.

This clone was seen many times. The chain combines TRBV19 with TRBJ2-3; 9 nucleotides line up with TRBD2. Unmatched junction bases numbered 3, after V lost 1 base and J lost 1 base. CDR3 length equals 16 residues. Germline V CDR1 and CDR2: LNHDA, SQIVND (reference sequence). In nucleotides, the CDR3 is TGTGCCAGTAGTATAGGTCGGACTAGCGGCACAGATACGCAGTATTTT. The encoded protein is CASSIGRTSGTDTQYF.

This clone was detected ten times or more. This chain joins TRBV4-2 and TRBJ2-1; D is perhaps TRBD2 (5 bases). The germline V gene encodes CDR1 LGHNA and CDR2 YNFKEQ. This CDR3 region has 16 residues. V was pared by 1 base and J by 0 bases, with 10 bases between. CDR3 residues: CASSQASSRSYNEQFF. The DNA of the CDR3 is TGTGCCAGCAGCCAAGCTAGCAGTCGCTCCTACAATGAGCAGTTCTTC.

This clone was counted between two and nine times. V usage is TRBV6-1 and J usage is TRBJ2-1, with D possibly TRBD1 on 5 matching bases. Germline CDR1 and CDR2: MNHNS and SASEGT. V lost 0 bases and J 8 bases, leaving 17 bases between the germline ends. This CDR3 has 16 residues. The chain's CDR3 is CASSEAVSGLGDEQFF. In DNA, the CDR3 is TGTGCCAGCAGTGAAGCTGTTTCTGGGCTAGGGGATGAGCAGTTCTTC.

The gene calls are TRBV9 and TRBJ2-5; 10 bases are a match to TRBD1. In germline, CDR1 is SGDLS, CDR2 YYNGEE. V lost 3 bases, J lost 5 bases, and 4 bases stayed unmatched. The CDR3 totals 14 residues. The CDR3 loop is CASSGQGAWETQYF. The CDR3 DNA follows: TGTGCCAGCAGCGGACAGGGGGCCTGGGAGACCCAGTACTTC.

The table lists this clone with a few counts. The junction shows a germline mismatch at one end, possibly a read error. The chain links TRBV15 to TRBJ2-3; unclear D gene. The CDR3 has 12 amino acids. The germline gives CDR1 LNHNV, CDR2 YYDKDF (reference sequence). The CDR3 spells CATSRCADTHYF. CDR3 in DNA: TGTGCCACCAGCAGGTGTGCGGATACGCATTATTTT.

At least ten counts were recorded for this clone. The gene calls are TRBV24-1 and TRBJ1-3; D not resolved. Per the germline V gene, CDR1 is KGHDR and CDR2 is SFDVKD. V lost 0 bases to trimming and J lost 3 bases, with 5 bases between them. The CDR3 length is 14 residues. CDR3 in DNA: TGTGCCACCAGTGATTTGAACAGTGGAAACACCATATATTTT. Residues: CATSDLNSGNTIYF.